This TCR beta chain stems from a study of blood T cell repertoires in COVID-19. Across the study: There were acute and convalescent COVID-19 samples, and they came from the United States, Italy and Spain.

Profiling relied on immunoSEQ multiplex PCR, and the TCRdb table lists in-frame clones only, not all of them. The top ten clones hold approximately 5% of a sample with some 270,000 clones, roughly 89% of them seen once. Trimming cost V 3 bases and J 0 bases, with 8 bases left between them. CDR3 length: 14 residues. Germline V CDR1 and CDR2: MRHNA, SNTAGT. This TCR was sampled from a woman aged 40 to 50 who had recovered from COVID-19. The specimen was peripheral blood. J is TRBJ1-1 and V is TRBV6-4; D uncertain. This CDR3 is CASSEAGLNTEAFF. The CDR3 region has the DNA TGTGCCAGCAGTGAAGCGGGTCTGAACACTGAAGCTTTCTTT.